Listed here are 12 T cell receptor beta chains from one sample, sequenced in a study of T cell repertoires in cytomegalovirus infection. TCRdb re-analysed the reads in MiXCR, keeping a single row per CDR3 protein. The sample lists hundreds of thousands of distinct CDR3 sequences, roughly 36% occurring once. These receptors have no identified antigens. The sequencing used cultured PBMCs, collected from culture after CMV antigen stimulation. The receptor source for this set is a human donor in good health (CMV status not recorded). Some clones in this sample may be carry-over from other donors' samples.

The genes are TRBV5-5 and TRBJ2-2, with TRBD2 matching 7 bases. After removal of 5 bases from V and 7 bases from J, the junction contained 14 bases not matched to a gene. The CDR3 totals 16 residues. The V gene's germline CDR1 is SGHKS and CDR2 YYEKEE (reference sequence). The CDR3 DNA reads as TGTGCCAGCAGGGGAGGGACCTGGACCGCCGACGGGGAGCTGTTTTTT. Translating gives CASRGGTWTADGELFF.

The genes are TRBV6-5 and TRBJ2-2, with 7 bases identical to TRBD2. CDR1 is MNHEY and CDR2 is SVGAGI in the germline V gene. The CDR3 length is 13 residues. J was trimmed by 7 bases and V by 7 bases; bases with no gene match: 6. This CDR3 is CASTGGGSGELFF. CDR3 sequence (DNA): TGTGCCAGCACGGGGGGTGGCAGCGGGGAGCTGTTTTTT.

J is TRBJ2-3 and V is TRBV25-1, with a possible D match to TRBD1 (6 bases). Germline CDR1 and CDR2: MGHDK and SYGVNS. The CDR3 totals 18 residues. V gave up 2 bases and J gave up 2 bases, with 20 bases separating them. The CDR3 sequence is CASSERQDWTFNTDTQYF. The CDR3 DNA reads as TGTGCCAGCAGTGAAAGACAGGACTGGACCTTCAACACAGATACGCAGTATTTT.

This clonotype was counted at least ten times. The chain uses TRBV7-2 and TRBJ2-2; D remains ambiguous. CDR3 length equals 11 residues. The V end was cut by 3 bases, the J end by 7 bases, with 3 bases between. Germline CDR1 and CDR2: SGHTA and FQGNSA. CDR3 coding DNA: TGTGCCAGCAGCTTCGGCGGGGAGCTGTTTTTT. Translated: CASSFGGELFF.

This clonotype came up a few times. V and J are TRBV20-1 and TRBJ1-5; D may be TRBD1 (5 bases). Germline CDR1 DFQATT, CDR2 SNEGSKA (reference sequence). This CDR3 has 14 amino acids. Trimming took 2 bases from V and 7 from J, leaving 15 bases between them. CDR3 sequence: CSARSPGIIQPQHF. The CDR3 coding sequence is TGCAGTGCTAGATCTCCAGGGATAATCCAGCCCCAGCATTTT.

The chain couples TRBV5-5 to TRBJ1-2; TRBD1 is a possible D gene (5 bases). The V end lost 0 bases, the J end lost 5 bases, and 11 bases lay between the germline ends. Germline CDR1 SGHKS, CDR2 YYEKEE (reference sequence). The CDR3 consists of 14 residues. In DNA form, the CDR3 reads TGTGCCAGCAGCTTGGCCGCAGGGAGGTATGGCTACACCTTC. It encodes CASSLAAGRYGYTF.

This clonotype was detected ten times or more. The chain has TRBV7-2 and TRBJ2-5; D not certain. CDR1 and CDR2 from the germline V gene are SGHTA and FQGNSA. V was cut by 2 bases and J by 2 bases, with 12 bases left in between. The CDR3 spans 15 residues. The CDR3 DNA reads as TGTGCCAGCAGCTTATGGACCCCTCCACAAGAGACCCAGTACTTC. This encodes CASSLWTPPQETQYF.

The chain uses TRBV19 and TRBJ2-1; D tentatively reads TRBD1 or TRBD2 (5 bases each). Germline loops: CDR1 LNHDA, CDR2 SQIVND (reference sequence). V shed 6 bases and J shed 0 bases, with 9 bases lying between them. CDR3 length equals 14 residues. The CDR3 DNA reads TGTGCCAGTAGGTGGGACGCCTCCTACAATGAGCAGTTCTTC. The encoded protein is CASRWDASYNEQFF. Together with reference TRBV19 and TRBJ2-1, the CDR3 gives the full variable domain: DGGITQSPKYLFRKEGQNVTLSCEQNLNHDAMYWYRQDPGQGLRLIYYSQIVNDFQKGDIAEGYSVSREKKESFPLTVTSAQKNPTAFYLCASRWDASYNEQFFGPGTRLTVL.

This clonotype was seen more than once but under ten times. CDR3 sequence: CASSELGGETQYF. The DNA for the CDR3 is TGTGCCAGCAGTGAACTAGGTGGAGAGACCCAGTACTTC. This chain joins TRBV27 and TRBJ2-5; a possible D gene is TRBD2 (5 bases). The ends were cut back, 5 bases at V and 4 bases at J, with 11 bases in the middle. Germline values: CDR1 MNHEY, CDR2 SMNVEV (reference sequence). This CDR3 comprises 13 residues.

V usage is TRBV6-2 or TRBV6-3 and J usage is TRBJ2-5; 14 nucleotides align to TRBD2. V was pared by 3 bases and J by 7 bases, with 10 bases of the junction left unmatched. This CDR3 has 17 residues. CDR1 and CDR2 (germline): MNHEY, SVGEGT. CDR3 in DNA: TGTGCCAGCAGTTATCCGGGACTAGCGGGAGCCCTCGGGACCCAGTACTTC. Encoded protein: CASSYPGLAGALGTQYF.

This clonotype was picked up a small number of times. The V gene is TRBV20-1, the J gene TRBJ1-6; D possibly corresponds to TRBD1 (6 bases). This CDR3 contains 15 residues. The V gene lost 3 bases and the J gene lost 7 bases, with 16 bases spanning the gap. The germline V gene encodes CDR1 DFQATT and CDR2 SNEGSKA (reference sequence). CDR3 in amino acids: CSARRAGAMNSPLHF. CDR3 bases: TGCAGTGCTAGGAGGGCAGGGGCGATGAATTCACCCCTCCACTTT.

To note about this clonotype: At one end, the junction sequence differs from germline, possibly due to a read error. The chain couples TRBV4-1 to TRBJ1-6; D unclear. The germline V gene encodes CDR1 MGHRA and CDR2 YSYEKL. This CDR3 contains 18 residues. This chain's CDR3 is CASSQVSIRGANNSPLHF. CDR3 in DNA: TGTGCCAGCAGCCAAGTGTCAATCCGCGGTGCAAATAATTCACCCCTCCACTTT.